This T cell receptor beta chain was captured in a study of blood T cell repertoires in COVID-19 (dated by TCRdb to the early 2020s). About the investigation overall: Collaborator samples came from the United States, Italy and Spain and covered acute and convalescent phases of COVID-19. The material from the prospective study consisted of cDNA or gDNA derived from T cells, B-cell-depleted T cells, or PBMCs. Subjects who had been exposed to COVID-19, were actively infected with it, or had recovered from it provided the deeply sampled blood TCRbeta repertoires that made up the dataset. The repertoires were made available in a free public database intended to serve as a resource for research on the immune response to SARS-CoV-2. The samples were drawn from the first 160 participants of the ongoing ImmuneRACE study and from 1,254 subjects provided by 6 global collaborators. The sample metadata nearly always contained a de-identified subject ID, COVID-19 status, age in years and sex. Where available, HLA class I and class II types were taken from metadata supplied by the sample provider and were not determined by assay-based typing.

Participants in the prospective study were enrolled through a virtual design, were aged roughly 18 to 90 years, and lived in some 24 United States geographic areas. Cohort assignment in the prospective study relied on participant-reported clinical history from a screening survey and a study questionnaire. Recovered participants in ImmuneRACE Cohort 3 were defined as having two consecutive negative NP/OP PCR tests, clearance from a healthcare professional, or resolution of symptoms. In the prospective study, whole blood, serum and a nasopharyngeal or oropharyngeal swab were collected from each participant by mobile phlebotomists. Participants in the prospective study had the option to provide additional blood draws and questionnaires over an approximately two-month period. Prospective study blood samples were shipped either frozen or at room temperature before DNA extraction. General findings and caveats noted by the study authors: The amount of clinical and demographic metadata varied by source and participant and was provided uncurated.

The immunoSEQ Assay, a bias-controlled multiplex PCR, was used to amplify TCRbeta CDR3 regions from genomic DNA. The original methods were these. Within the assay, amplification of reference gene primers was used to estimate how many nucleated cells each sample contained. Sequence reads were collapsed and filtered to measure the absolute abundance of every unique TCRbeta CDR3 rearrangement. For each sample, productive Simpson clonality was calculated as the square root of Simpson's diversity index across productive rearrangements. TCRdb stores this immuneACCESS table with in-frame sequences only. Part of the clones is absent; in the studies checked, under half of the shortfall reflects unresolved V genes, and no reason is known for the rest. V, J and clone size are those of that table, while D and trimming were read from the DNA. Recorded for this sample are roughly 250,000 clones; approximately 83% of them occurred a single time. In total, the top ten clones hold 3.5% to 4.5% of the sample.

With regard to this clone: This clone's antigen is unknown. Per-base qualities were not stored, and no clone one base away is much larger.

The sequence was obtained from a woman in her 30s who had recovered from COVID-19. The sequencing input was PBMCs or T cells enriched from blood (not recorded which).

The CDR3 in this case is CASSQAGEREQYF. Here is the DNA: TGTGCCAGCAGCCAAGCGGGAGAGCGAGAGCAGTACTTC. The sequence links TRBV5-4 to TRBJ2-7, with TRBD2 matching 8 junction bases. As encoded in the germline V gene (reference sequence), CDR1 is SGHNT while CDR2 is YYREEE. The CDR3 sequence holds 13 residues, the cysteine and phenylalanine included. The CDR3 DNA has 39 bases and is translated from base 1. V is pruned by 4 bases and J by 7 bases, leaving 7 bases of the junction without a gene match.